The entry below gives a single T cell receptor (beta chain) sequence along with its context. Trimming cost V 0 bases and J 2 bases, with 6 bases left between them. There are 14 residues in the CDR3. The germline CDR1 and CDR2 sequences are SGHRS and YFSETQ. The naive CD8 fraction comprised CD45RO-negative cells positively selected for CCR7 and excluded terminally differentiated effector memory CD45RA+ cells. This sample is part of a study of shared clonotypes between healthy human individuals. Profiled with immunoSEQ multiplex PCR; TCRdb holds only in-frame clones, not every one. This sample has about 2 million clones; over 85% occur once, and the top ten carry 0.9% to 1.5%.

This chain connects TRBV5-1 to TRBJ2-1; D is ambiguous. The TCR comes from a man between 18 and 29 years old in good health. Sequenced sample: naive CD8+ T cells sorted from blood. The CDR3 loop reads CASSLDWTYNEQFF. The DNA of the CDR3 is TGCGCCAGCAGCTTGGATTGGACCTACAATGAGCAGTTCTTC. Full variable domain (missing parts from reference TRBV5-1 and TRBJ2-1): KAGVTQTPRYLIKTRGQQVTLSCSPISGHRSVSWYQQTPGQGLQFLFEYFSETQRNKGNFPGRFSGRQFSNSRSEMNVSTLELGDSALYLCASSLDWTYNEQFFGPGTRLTVL.